The next 18 T cell receptor beta chains were all read from a single sample in a study of identical twins. TCRdb recomputed calls from the 5' RACE reads with MiXCR, one row per CDR3 protein. The data contain more than 1.5 million distinct CDR3 sequences, 32% of them singletons. Sequences were obtained from cord blood. These receptors were obtained from a newborn girl in good health.

In its sample, this clonotype was seen a few times. J is TRBJ2-1 and V is TRBV7-2; TRBD2 matches at 8 bases. The V segment lost 6 bases and the J segment 3 bases; nucleotides outside the gene matches: 10. The germline CDR1 and CDR2 sequences are SGHTA and FQGNSA. The CDR3 extends over 16 amino acids. CDR3 DNA sequence: TGTGCCAGCAGGGGTCAACTAGCGGACAACTACAATGAGCAGTTCTTC. Amino acids: CASRGQLADNYNEQFF.

This clonotype occurred a few times. The chain has TRBV5-1 and TRBJ2-1; 7 bases line up with TRBD1. The V gene's germline CDR1 is SGHRS and CDR2 YFSETQ. V gave up 4 bases and J gave up 5 bases; unmatched junction bases: 6. CDR3 size: 14 residues. The CDR3 loop is CASSGQTGNNEQFF. DNA of the CDR3: TGCGCCAGCAGCGGCCAGACAGGGAACAATGAGCAGTTCTTC.

This clonotype showed up many times. The chain has TRBV7-2 and TRBJ2-5; D remains ambiguous. Trimming took off 2 bases at V and 5 bases at J, with 9 bases between the two ends. Germline CDR1 reads SGHTA; CDR2 reads FQGNSA. The CDR3 loop spans 13 amino acids. The CDR3 reads CASSLSFRETQYF. DNA of the CDR3: TGTGCCAGCAGCTTATCCTTTAGGGAGACCCAGTACTTC. The full variable domain, completed using reference TRBV7-2 and TRBJ2-5, is GAGVSQSPSNKVTEKGKDVELRCDPISGHTALYWYRQSLGQGLEFLIYFQGNSAPDKSGLPSDRFSAERTGGSVSTLTIQRTQQEDSAVYLCASSLSFRETQYFGPGTRLLVL.

The rearrangement joins TRBV11-3 to TRBJ2-3, with a tentative D call TRBD1 (6 bases). CDR1 is SGHNT, CDR2 YENEEA, per germline. Trimming removed 2 bases at V and 7 bases at J, with 25 bases between. The CDR3 sequence is 18 residues long. The CDR3 here is CASSLRSLYGGDAHTQYF. CDR3 nucleotide sequence: TGTGCCAGCAGCTTAAGGTCCTTGTATGGGGGCGACGCACATACGCAGTATTTT.

This clonotype was found a few times. This chain connects TRBV11-1 to TRBJ2-1, with TRBD2 matching over 12 bases. Germline V CDR1 and CDR2: SGHAT, FQDESV (reference sequence). CDR3 size: 16 residues. With 4 bases clipped from V and 7 bases from J, the junction kept 8 bases outside the gene matches. This chain's CDR3 is CASSSGLAGTVNEQFF. The CDR3 DNA follows: TGTGCCAGCAGCTCCGGACTAGCGGGAACGGTAAATGAGCAGTTCTTC.

This clonotype was seen more than once but under ten times. The chain recombines TRBV10-3 with TRBJ2-1; weak D call: TRBD1 (6 bases). The germline V and J ends were trimmed by 4 bases and 0 bases, with 13 bases remaining between them. The CDR3 loop spans 16 amino acids. The germline V gene has CDR1 ENHRY and CDR2 SYGVKD. The CDR3 nucleotides read TGTGCCATCAGTGGCCCCGACAGGAGCTCCTACAATGAGCAGTTCTTC. Its protein product is CAISGPDRSSYNEQFF.

This clonotype has only a few counts. The chain has TRBV2 and TRBJ2-1, with TRBD2 identical over 14 bases. V was pared by 5 bases and J by 4 bases, with 7 bases of the junction left unmatched. CDR1 SNHLY and CDR2 FYNNEI come from the germline V gene. The CDR3 runs 17 residues. The CDR3: CASSWTSGGNRYNEQFF. CDR3 nucleotide sequence: TGTGCCAGCAGTTGGACTAGCGGGGGGAATAGATACAATGAGCAGTTCTTC.

The V gene is TRBV29-1, the J gene TRBJ1-1; a weak D match, TRBD1 (6 bases). V gave up 8 bases and J gave up 5 bases, with 18 bases separating them. In germline, CDR1 is SQVTM, CDR2 ANQGSEA. The CDR3 length is 13 residues. CDR3 residues: CSTTGPRGTEAFF. Written as DNA, the CDR3 is TGCAGCACTACAGGGCCGCGAGGTACTGAAGCTTTCTTT.

This clonotype was observed a handful of times. The J gene is TRBJ2-6, the V gene TRBV9, with D perhaps matching TRBD2 (6 bases). The ends were cut back, 0 bases at V and 4 bases at J, with 11 bases in the middle. Germline CDR1 and CDR2: SGDLS and YYNGEE. CDR3 length: 16 amino acids. The CDR3 nucleotides read TGTGCCAGCAGCGTAGGGGGACTTTTGGGGGCCAACGTCCTGACTTTC. Translating it yields CASSVGGLLGANVLTF.

The gene calls are TRBV28 and TRBJ2-3; tentative D call: TRBD1 (5 bases). This CDR3 is built from 15 residues. Germline-derived CDR1 and CDR2 are MDHEN and SYDVKM. Trimming removed 6 bases from V and 8 bases from J, with 21 bases in between. The chain's CDR3 is CASRPVDNPKRTQYF. Here the CDR3 DNA reads TGTGCCAGCAGACCCGTGGACAATCCTAAACGTACGCAGTATTTT.

The chain uses TRBV5-6 and TRBJ2-4, with D perhaps TRBD1 (7 bases). The V end was cut by 0 bases, the J end by 0 bases, with 25 bases between. The CDR3 consists of 21 residues. From germline, CDR1 is SGHDT and CDR2 YYEEEE. The CDR3 loop reads CASSLEGGWGLMILAKNIQYF. In DNA, the CDR3 is TGTGCCAGCAGCTTGGAAGGGGGCTGGGGACTTATGATATTAGCCAAAAACATTCAGTACTTC.

The chain combines TRBV29-1 with TRBJ1-2, with a tentative D call TRBD1 (6 bases). Trimming pared 6 bases from V and 3 bases from J, leaving 11 bases between. The CDR3 is 12 amino acids. Germline V gene sequence: CDR1 SQVTM, CDR2 ANQGSEA. CDR3 sequence reads: CSVPRGHYGYTF. Here the CDR3 DNA reads TGCAGCGTCCCCAGGGGACACTATGGCTACACCTTC.

This clonotype was observed a handful of times. V gene TRBV20-1 combines with J gene TRBJ1-2, with 7 positions matching TRBD1. This CDR3 is built from 14 residues. V trimming: 2 bases; J trimming: 4 bases; junction bases outside the gene matches: 7. CDR1 and CDR2 from the germline V gene are DFQATT and SNEGSKA (reference sequence). The CDR3 spells CSARTGVGSYGYTF. CDR3 DNA sequence: TGCAGTGCTAGAACAGGGGTAGGGAGCTATGGCTACACCTTC.

The J gene is TRBJ2-7, the V gene TRBV7-9; D gene unclear. The CDR3 consists of 14 residues. Between the trimmed V and J ends, which lost 1 base and 3 bases, there was a span of 10 bases. Germline V CDR1 and CDR2: SEHNR, FQNEAQ (reference sequence). Here the CDR3 reads CASSLDRAFYEQYF. The DNA of the CDR3 is TGTGCCAGCAGCTTAGATAGGGCCTTCTACGAGCAGTACTTC.

The gene calls are TRBV9 and TRBJ2-7; weak D call: TRBD1 (6 bases). The CDR3 runs 14 residues. Per the germline V gene, CDR1 is SGDLS and CDR2 is YYNGEE. The germline V and J ends were trimmed by 4 bases and 1 base, with 12 bases remaining between them. CDR3 sequence: CASSSRQASYEQYF. The CDR3 coding sequence is TGTGCCAGCAGCTCCCGACAGGCATCCTACGAGCAGTACTTC.

This clonotype has only a few counts. The chain has TRBV6-2 or TRBV6-3 and TRBJ2-3; 7 bases fit TRBD2. J gave up 0 bases and V 2 bases, and 8 bases lay outside the gene matches. CDR1 is MNHEY, CDR2 SVGEGT, per germline. This CDR3 is 17 amino acids long. The DNA for the CDR3 is TGTGCCAGCAGTTACGAAAGGGGACTAATTAGCACAGATACGCAGTATTTT. It encodes CASSYERGLISTDTQYF.

This clonotype was seen a handful of times. The chain employs TRBV28 and TRBJ1-6; D is ambiguous. Germline V gene data show CDR1 as MDHEN and CDR2 as SYDVKM. The ends were cut back, 5 bases at V and 14 bases at J, with 10 bases in the middle. This CDR3 is built from 11 residues. This CDR3 reads CASSAPGTLHF. The CDR3 DNA reads TGTGCCAGCAGTGCACCGGGAACCCTCCACTTT.

This clonotype appeared many times. The chain links TRBV6-6 to TRBJ2-7; D could derive from TRBD1 or TRBD2 (5 bases each). Germline-derived CDR1 and CDR2 are MNHNY and SVGAGI (reference sequence). The V gene lost 5 bases and the J gene lost 3 bases, with 11 bases spanning the gap. There are 13 residues in the CDR3. CDR3 bases: TGTGCCAGCAGTGACGGGGCCTACTACGAGCAGTACTTC. This translates into CASSDGAYYEQYF.